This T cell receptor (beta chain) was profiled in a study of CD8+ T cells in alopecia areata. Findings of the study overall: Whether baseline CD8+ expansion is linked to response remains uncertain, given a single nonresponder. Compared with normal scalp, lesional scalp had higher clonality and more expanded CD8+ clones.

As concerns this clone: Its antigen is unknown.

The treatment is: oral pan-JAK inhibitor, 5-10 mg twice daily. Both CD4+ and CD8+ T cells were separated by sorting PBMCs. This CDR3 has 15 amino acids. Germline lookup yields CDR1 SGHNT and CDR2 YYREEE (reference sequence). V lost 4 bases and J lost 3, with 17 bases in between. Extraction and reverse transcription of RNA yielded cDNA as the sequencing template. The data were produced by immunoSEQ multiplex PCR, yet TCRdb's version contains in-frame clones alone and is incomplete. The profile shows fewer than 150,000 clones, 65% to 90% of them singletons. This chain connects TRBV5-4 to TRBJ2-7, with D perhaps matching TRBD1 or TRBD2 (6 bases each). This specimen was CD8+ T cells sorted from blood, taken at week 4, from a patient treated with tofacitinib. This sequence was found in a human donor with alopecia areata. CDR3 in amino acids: CASSPFGGPSYEQYF. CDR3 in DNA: TGTGCCAGCAGCCCCTTTGGGGGGCCGAGCTACGAGCAGTACTTC.